This note documents a single TCR beta chain sequence. Its target is not known. After re-calling the 5' RACE reads, TCRdb lists one entry per CDR3 protein, DNA absent. The sample holds about 390,000 distinct CDR3 sequences. The sample originates from a study of T cells expressing NK-cell markers. Study background: Source material for TCR beta repertoires consisted of sorted CD3+CD56+NKG2C+, CD3+CD56+NKG2C- and CD3+CD56-NKG2C+ T cells. Findings and caveats of the study: The study did not resolve the HCMV specificity of expanded NKG2C+ T cell clones. These clonotypes, the leaders elsewhere, also led the CD3+CD56-NKG2C+ fraction in a handful of donors.

This CDR3 has 15 residues. The sequenced sample was blood T cells: a sorted CD56 or NKG2C T cell subset, CD4+ or CD8+ T cells, or bulk PBMC T cells (not recorded which). The receptor was derived from a woman aged 50 to 60 in good health. The gene calls are TRBV12-3 or TRBV12-4 and TRBJ2-3; TCRdb proposes TRBD1, but this gene call is untestable without DNA. The CDR3 is CASSLDGGITDTQYF.